These T cell receptor beta chains were read from a single sample in a study of a mutant IDH1 vaccine in newly diagnosed glioma. Sequenced by immunoSEQ multiplex PCR; TCRdb stores in-frame clones only, minus some. This sample carries 30,000 to 40,000 clones, roughly 78% of them seen once, and the ten largest clones take approximately 9%. The specimen comprised PBMCs, sampled from a glioma patient treated with radiotherapy, temozolomide or both. These receptors all come from a man aged 35-49 years with glioma. Some clones in this sample may be carry-over from other donors' samples. Each CDR3 is given without its conserved first and last residue. D genes are given only for firm matches.

d_gene	v_gene	j_gene	CDR3aa
NA	TRBV2	TRBJ2-7	ASSERGQEWY
NA	TRBV5-5	TRBJ2-7	ASSLLGPYEQY
NA	TRBV5-4	TRBJ2-6	ASSSAVAGANVLT
NA	TRBV2	TRBJ2-7	ASSLVGEQY
NA	TRBV10-3	TRBJ2-7	AISDRDGAYEQY
NA	TRBV5-6	TRBJ2-7	ASSQSQGSGLYEQY
NA	TRBV28	TRBJ1-2	ASSFLTGYYGYT
TRBD1	TRBV2	TRBJ2-5	ASTRDREETQY
TRBD2	TRBV6-1	TRBJ2-2	ASSGLAGGPGELF
NA	TRBV19	TRBJ2-3	ASSIATSPSTDTQY
NA	TRBV5-4	TRBJ1-1	ASSLGTVNTEAF
NA	TRBV9	TRBJ1-3	ASSVTGEGNTIY
TRBD1	TRBV11-3	TRBJ2-7	ASSPGTAYEQY
TRBD1	TRBV27	TRBJ1-1	ASRDRVNTEAF
NA	TRBV5-1	TRBJ2-7	ASSFGAGKLYEQY
TRBD1	TRBV6-4	TRBJ1-2	ASSHDRGLGGYT
NA	TRBV5-4	TRBJ1-5	ASSLDGVLNQPQH
TRBD1	TRBV5-1	TRBJ1-4	ASSEGQGNEKLF
NA	TRBV29-1	TRBJ2-1	SVVPLKSNEQF
NA	TRBV6-5	TRBJ2-2	ATGNSGVHTGELF
NA	TRBV18	TRBJ1-2	ASLEGPNYGYT
NA	TRBV10-3	TRBJ1-5	ATWTDNQPQH
NA	TRBV9	TRBJ1-3	ASSRGHSNSGNTIY
NA	TRBV2	TRBJ2-2	ASSGQLNTGELF
NA	TRBV5-4	TRBJ1-1	ASSPSLGHMNTEAF
NA	TRBV9	TRBJ2-3	ASSPLRGTDTQY
NA	TRBV6-5	TRBJ2-2	ASSYSELDTGELF
NA	TRBV2	TRBJ2-2	ASSEPASNTGELF
NA	TRBV5-8	TRBJ2-2	ASSSVGSGELF
TRBD1	TRBV29-1	TRBJ1-2	SALQGALNGYT
NA	TRBV5-1	TRBJ1-1	ASSSAPQEVPEAF
NA	TRBV10-3	TRBJ1-1	AISEYRGTEAF
NA	TRBV4-1	TRBJ1-1	ASSSKGLNTEAF
NA	TRBV11-2	TRBJ1-1	ASSVIPPGGQSYEAF